Included here is one T cell receptor (beta chain) sequence, with context. What it binds is not known. Donors were all healthy Caucasians. The data stem from a study of identical twins. Using its own MiXCR run on the 5' RACE reads, TCRdb lists one record per CDR3 protein. The sample has under 350,000 distinct CDR3 sequences, roughly 10% seen once; the top ten hold approximately 7%. Study-level findings and limits: Within cord blood, abundant beta clonotypes carried fewer insertions, but memory repertoires showed no such trend.

The data also belong to a second study, concerning yellow fever vaccine responses in identical twins. This second study says: Twins' vaccine T cell response reportedly gave the appearance of partial convergence and partial personalization.

This TCR came from a woman aged 18-35 years in good health. The sequencing input was CD8+ T cells sorted from blood.

CDR3 DNA: TGTGCCTGGAGTACGGCTAGCGGGAGGGGGGCCAACGTCCTGACTTTC. Its protein product is CAWSTASGRGANVLTF. This chain uses TRBV30 with TRBJ2-6, with 11 positions matching TRBD2. Germline V gene data show CDR1 as GTSNPN and CDR2 as SVGIG (reference sequence). The CDR3 loop spans 16 amino acids. V shed 2 bases and J 4 bases; nucleotides not matched to a gene: 4.